This T cell receptor beta chain was sequenced in a study of blood T cells in healthy people across ages. Findings of the study overall: Per million T cells, the diversity of TCR beta decreased roughly linearly as age advanced.

It was with a sample-barcoded 5' primer and a J-beta primer mix that a second PCR of about 6 to 11 cycles was run. TCRdb independently ran MiXCR on the 5' RACE reads; one entry per CDR3 protein. This sample yields around 400,000 distinct CDR3 sequences, of which roughly half are seen a single time; about 54% belongs to the top ten. Worth noting for this clonotype: Its matching antigen is unknown.

CDR3 length: 15 residues. Germline V lookup: CDR1 SGHVS, CDR2 FNYEAQ. V lost 5 bases to trimming and J lost 1 base, with 14 bases between them. Sample: blood. This sequence originates from a man in his sixties in good health. This rearrangement joins TRBV7-6 to TRBJ2-5; D may be TRBD1 (7 bases). Written as DNA, the CDR3 is TGTGCCAGCAGCAAAAGACAGGGAGGCCAAGAGACCCAGTACTTC. Translation: CASSKRQGGQETQYF.